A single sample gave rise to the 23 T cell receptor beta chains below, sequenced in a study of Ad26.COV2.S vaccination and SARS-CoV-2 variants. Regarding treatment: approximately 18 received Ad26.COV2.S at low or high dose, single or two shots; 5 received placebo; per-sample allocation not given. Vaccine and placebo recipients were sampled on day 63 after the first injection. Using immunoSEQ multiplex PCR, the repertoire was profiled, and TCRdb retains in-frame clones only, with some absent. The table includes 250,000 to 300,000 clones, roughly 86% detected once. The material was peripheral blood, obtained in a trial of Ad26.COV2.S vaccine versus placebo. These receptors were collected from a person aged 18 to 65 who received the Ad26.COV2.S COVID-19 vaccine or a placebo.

CDR3 in amino acids: CASSFDRGNPTQYF. DNA for the CDR3: TGTGCCAGCAGCTTTGACAGGGGTAACCCTACGCAGTATTTT. The chain has TRBV7-3 and TRBJ2-3; 8 bases line up with TRBD1. Germline CDR1 is SGHTA and CDR2 is FQGTGA. CDR3 size: 14 residues. The trim removed 3 bases at V and 8 bases at J, leaving 7 bases unmatched.

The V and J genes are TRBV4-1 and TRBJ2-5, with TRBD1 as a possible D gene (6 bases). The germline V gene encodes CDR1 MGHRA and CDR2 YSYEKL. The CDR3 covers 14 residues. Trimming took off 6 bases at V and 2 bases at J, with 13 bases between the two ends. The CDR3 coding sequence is TGCGCCAGCAGACCTATCCAGGGGCAAGAGACCCAGTACTTC. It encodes CASRPIQGQETQYF.

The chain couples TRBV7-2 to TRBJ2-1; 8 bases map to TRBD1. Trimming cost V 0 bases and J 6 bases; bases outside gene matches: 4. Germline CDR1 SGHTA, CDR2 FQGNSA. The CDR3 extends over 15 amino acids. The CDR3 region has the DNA TGTGCCAGCAGCTTAGCGATCCAGGGGGCCAATGAGCAGTTCTTC. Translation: CASSLAIQGANEQFF.

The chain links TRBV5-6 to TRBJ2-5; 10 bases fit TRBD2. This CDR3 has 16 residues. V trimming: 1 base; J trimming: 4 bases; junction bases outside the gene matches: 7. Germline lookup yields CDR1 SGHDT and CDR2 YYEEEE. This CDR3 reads CASSLSFSSGGETQYF. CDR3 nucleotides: TGTGCCAGCAGCTTGAGCTTTTCTAGCGGGGGAGAGACCCAGTACTTC.

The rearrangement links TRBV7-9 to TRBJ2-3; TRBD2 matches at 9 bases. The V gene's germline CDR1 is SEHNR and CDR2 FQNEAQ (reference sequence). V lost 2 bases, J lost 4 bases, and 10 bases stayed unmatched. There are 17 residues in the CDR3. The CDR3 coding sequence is TGTGCCAGCAGCTTACCCAGAGATAGCGGGAGCCCAGATACGCAGTATTTT. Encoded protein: CASSLPRDSGSPDTQYF.

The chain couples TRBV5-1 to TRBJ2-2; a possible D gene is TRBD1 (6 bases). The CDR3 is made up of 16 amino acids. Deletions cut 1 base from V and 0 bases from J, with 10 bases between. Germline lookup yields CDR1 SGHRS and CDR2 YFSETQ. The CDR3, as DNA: TGCGCCAGCAGCTTGCTCCGGACAGCGAACACCGGGGAGCTGTTTTTT. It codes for CASSLLRTANTGELFF.

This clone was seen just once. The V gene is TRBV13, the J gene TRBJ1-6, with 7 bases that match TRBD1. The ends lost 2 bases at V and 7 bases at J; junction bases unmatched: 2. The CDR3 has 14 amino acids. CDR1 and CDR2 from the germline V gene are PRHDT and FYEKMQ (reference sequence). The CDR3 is CASSLRQGNSPLHF. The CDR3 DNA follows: TGTGCCAGCAGCTTAAGACAGGGAAATTCACCCCTCCACTTT.

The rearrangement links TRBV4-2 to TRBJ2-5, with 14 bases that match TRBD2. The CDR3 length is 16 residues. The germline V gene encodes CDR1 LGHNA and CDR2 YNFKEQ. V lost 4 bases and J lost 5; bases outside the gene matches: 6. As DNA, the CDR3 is TGTGCCAGCAGCCTGACTAGCGGGGGGGCGGGTGAGACCCAGTACTTC. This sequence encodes CASSLTSGGAGETQYF.

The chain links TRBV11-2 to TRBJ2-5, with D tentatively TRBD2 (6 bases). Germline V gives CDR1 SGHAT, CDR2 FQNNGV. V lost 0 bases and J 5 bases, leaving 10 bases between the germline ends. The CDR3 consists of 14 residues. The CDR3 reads CASSLDPGAETQYF. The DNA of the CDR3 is TGTGCCAGCAGCTTAGATCCGGGAGCGGAGACCCAGTACTTC.

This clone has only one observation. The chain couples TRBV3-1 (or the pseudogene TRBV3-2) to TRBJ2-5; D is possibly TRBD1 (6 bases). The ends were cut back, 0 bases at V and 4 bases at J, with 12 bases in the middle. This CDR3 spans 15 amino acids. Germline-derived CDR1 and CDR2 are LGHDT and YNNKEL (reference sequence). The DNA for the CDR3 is TGTGCCAGCAGCCAAGAGTTGGGGGCGGGAGAGACCCAGTACTTC. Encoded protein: CASSQELGAGETQYF.

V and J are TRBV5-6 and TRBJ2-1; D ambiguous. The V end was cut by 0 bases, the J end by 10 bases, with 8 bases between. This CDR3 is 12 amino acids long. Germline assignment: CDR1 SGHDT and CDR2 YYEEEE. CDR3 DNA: TGTGCCAGCAGCTTGGGCAGTTACGAGCAGTTCTTC. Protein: CASSLGSYEQFF.

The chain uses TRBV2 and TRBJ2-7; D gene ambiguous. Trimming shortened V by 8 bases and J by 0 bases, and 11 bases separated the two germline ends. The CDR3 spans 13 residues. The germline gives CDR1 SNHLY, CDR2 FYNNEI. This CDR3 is CASRGVHSYEQYF. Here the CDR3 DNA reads TGTGCCAGCCGAGGTGTTCACTCCTACGAGCAGTACTTC.

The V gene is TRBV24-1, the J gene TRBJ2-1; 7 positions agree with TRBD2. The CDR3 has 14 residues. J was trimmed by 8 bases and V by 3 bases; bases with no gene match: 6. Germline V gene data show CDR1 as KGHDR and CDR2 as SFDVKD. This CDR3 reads CATSDSGKQHEQFF. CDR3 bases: TGTGCCACCAGTGATAGCGGGAAACAGCATGAGCAGTTCTTC.

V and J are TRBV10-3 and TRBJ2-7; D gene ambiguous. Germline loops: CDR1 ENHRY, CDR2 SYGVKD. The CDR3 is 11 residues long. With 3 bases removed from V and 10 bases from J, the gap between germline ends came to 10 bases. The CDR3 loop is CAISEMAEQYF. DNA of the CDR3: TGTGCCATCAGTGAAATGGCTGAACAGTACTTC.

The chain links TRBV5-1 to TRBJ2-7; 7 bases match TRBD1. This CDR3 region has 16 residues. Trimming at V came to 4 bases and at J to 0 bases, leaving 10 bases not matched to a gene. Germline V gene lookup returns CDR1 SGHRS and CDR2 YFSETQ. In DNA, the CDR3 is TGCGCCAGCAGCCCCTCTCCGACAGGGATCTCCTACGAGCAGTACTTC. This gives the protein CASSPSPTGISYEQYF.

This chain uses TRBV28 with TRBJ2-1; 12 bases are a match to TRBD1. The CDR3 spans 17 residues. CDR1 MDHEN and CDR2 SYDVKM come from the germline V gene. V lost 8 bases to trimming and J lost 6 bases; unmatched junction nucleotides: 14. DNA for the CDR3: TGTGCCAGCCTTAAACTACCGGGACAGGGGGCTTTCAATGAGCAGTTCTTC. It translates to CASLKLPGQGAFNEQFF.

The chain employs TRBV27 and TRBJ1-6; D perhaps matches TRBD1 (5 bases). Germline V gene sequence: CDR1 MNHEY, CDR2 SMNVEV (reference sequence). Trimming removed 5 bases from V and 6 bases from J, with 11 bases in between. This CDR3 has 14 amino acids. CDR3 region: CASSLFDSNSPLHF. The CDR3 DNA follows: TGTGCCAGCAGTCTGTTCGACAGTAATTCACCCCTCCACTTT.

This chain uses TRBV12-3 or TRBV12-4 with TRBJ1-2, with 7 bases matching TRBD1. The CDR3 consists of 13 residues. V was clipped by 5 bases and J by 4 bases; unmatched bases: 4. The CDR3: CASSPGTAYGYTF. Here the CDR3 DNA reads TGTGCCAGCAGTCCCGGGACAGCCTATGGCTACACCTTC.

This CDR3 is CASSIEASASYEQYF. The CDR3 DNA reads TGTGCCAGTAGTATCGAGGCTAGCGCCTCCTACGAGCAGTACTTC. This chain links TRBV19 with TRBJ2-7, with D perhaps TRBD2 (6 bases). Trimming shortened V by 3 bases and J by 0 bases, and 12 bases separated the two germline ends. From germline, CDR1 is LNHDA and CDR2 SQIVND (reference sequence). The CDR3 has 15 amino acids.

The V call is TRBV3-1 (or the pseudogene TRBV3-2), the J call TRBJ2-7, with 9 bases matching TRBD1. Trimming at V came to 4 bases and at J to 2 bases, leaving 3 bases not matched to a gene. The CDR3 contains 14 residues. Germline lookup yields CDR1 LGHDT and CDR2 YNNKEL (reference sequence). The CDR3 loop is CASSPGQGTYEQYF. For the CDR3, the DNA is TGTGCCAGCAGCCCGGGACAGGGAACCTACGAGCAGTACTTC.

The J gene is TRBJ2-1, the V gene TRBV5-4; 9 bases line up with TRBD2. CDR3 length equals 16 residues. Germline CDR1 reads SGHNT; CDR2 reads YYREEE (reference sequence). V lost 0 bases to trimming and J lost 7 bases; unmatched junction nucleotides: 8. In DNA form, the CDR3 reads TGTGCCAGCAGCTTGGTTGGGACTAGCTTGAGGAATGAGCAGTTCTTC. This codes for CASSLVGTSLRNEQFF.

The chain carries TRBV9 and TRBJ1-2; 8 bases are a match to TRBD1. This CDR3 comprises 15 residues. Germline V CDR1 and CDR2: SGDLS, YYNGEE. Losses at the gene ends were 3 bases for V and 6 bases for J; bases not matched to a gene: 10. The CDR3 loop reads CASSATSGQGNGYTF. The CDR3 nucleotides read TGTGCCAGCAGCGCCACATCAGGACAGGGTAATGGCTACACCTTC.

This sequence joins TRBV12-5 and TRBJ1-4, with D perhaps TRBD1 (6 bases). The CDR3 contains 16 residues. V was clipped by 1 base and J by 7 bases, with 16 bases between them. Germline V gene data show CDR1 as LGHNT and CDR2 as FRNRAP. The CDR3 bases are TGTGCTAGTGGTTTGGGACAGGCTTCTTTTAGTGAAAAACTGTTTTTT. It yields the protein CASGLGQASFSEKLFF.